Presented here are 32 T cell receptor beta chains from one specimen sequenced in a study of blood T cell repertoires in COVID-19. The assay was immunoSEQ multiplex PCR, and TCRdb's table has in-frame clones only and misses some. The profile shows about 220,000 clones, over 75% of them singletons. Source material: PBMCs or T cells enriched from blood (not recorded which). All receptors come from a woman aged 60 to 75 who had recovered from COVID-19.

This clone was seen only a few times. CDR3 nucleotides: TGTGCCAGTAACACCGGGACTCTGAGCTCCTACGAGCAGTACTTC. Its translation: CASNTGTLSSYEQYF. This sequence joins TRBV19 and TRBJ2-7; D may be TRBD2 (6 bases). The CDR3 extends over 15 amino acids. In germline, CDR1 is LNHDA, CDR2 SQIVND (reference sequence). Trimming stripped 7 bases from V and 0 bases from J, with 16 bases between.

The chain recombines TRBV6-5 with TRBJ1-5, with 9 bases fitting TRBD1. V lost 6 bases and J lost 6; bases outside the gene matches: 6. The CDR3 loop spans 14 amino acids. The germline V gene encodes CDR1 MNHEY and CDR2 SVGAGI. The CDR3 reads CASRGQGRAQPQHF. The CDR3 nucleotides are TGTGCCAGCAGGGGACAGGGAAGAGCTCAGCCCCAGCATTTT.

This clone was detected only a few times. The rearrangement links TRBV7-9 to TRBJ1-2; 11 positions agree with TRBD1. CDR1 SEHNR and CDR2 FQNEAQ come from the germline V gene (reference sequence). The CDR3 runs 16 residues. V lost 5 bases, J lost 4 bases, and 9 bases stayed unmatched. The CDR3 sequence is CASSLGQGARIYGYTF. The CDR3 nucleotides read TGTGCCAGCAGCCTCGGACAGGGGGCGAGAATCTATGGCTACACCTTC.

This chain uses TRBV25-1 with TRBJ1-1; 9 nucleotides line up with TRBD1. CDR1 and CDR2 (germline): MGHDK, SYGVNS. The CDR3 extends over 14 amino acids. The V gene end was trimmed by 6 bases and the J gene end by 7 bases; junction bases not matched to a gene: 9. DNA for the CDR3: TGTGCCAGCAGAGACTGGACAGGGGTGAATGAAGCTTTCTTT. Its protein product is CASRDWTGVNEAFF.

This rearrangement joins TRBV3-1 (or the pseudogene TRBV3-2) to TRBJ2-7, with D hard to call. CDR3 length equals 13 residues. V lost 1 base and J 4 bases, leaving 8 bases between the germline ends. CDR1 is LGHDT, CDR2 YNNKEL, per germline (reference sequence). The CDR3 DNA follows: TGTGCCAGCAGCCAAGGGTTGCGGTACGAGCAGTACTTC. Its protein is CASSQGLRYEQYF.

The chain links TRBV4-3 to TRBJ2-3; D may be TRBD2 (7 bases). Between the trimmed V and J ends, which lost 1 base and 4 bases, there was a span of 9 bases. The CDR3 runs 14 residues. The germline V gene has CDR1 LGHNA and CDR2 YSLEER. CDR3 DNA sequence: TGCGCCAGCAGCCAAGTAGGGGGGGCAGATACGCAGTATTTT. This encodes CASSQVGGADTQYF.

The gene calls are TRBV12-3 or TRBV12-4 and TRBJ1-3; D uncertain. There are 11 residues in the CDR3. V dropped 2 bases and J dropped 9 bases, with 5 bases sitting between them. CDR3 DNA: TGTGCCAGCAGTTTACGAGTCACCATATATTTT. This encodes CASSLRVTIYF.

This clone was detected only a few times. This chain uses TRBV4-3 with TRBJ1-4, with 9 bases fitting TRBD1. The germline gives CDR1 LGHNA, CDR2 YSLEER. After removal of 0 bases from V and 7 bases from J, the junction contained 3 bases not matched to a gene. This CDR3 is built from 15 residues. Here the CDR3 reads CASSQDRQGGEKLFF. The CDR3 nucleotides are TGCGCCAGCAGCCAAGACCGACAGGGGGGTGAAAAACTGTTTTTT.

This sequence joins TRBV7-2 and TRBJ2-2; D ambiguous. Germline CDR1 SGHTA, CDR2 FQGNSA. The ends were cut back, 4 bases at V and 8 bases at J, with 11 bases in the middle. The CDR3 is 13 residues long. CDR3 in DNA: TGTGCCAGCAGCTCGACACGCGCTGGGGAGCTGTTTTTT. Translating it yields CASSSTRAGELFF. Supplemented by reference TRBV7-2 and TRBJ2-2, the full variable domain reads GAGVSQSPSNKVTEKGKDVELRCDPISGHTALYWYRQSLGQGLEFLIYFQGNSAPDKSGLPSDRFSAERTGGSVSTLTIQRTQQEDSAVYLCASSSTRAGELFFGEGSRLTVL.

This clone occurred once. The V and J genes are TRBV7-3 and TRBJ2-1, with 7 bases matching TRBD2. With 6 bases clipped from V and 0 bases from J, the junction kept 5 bases outside the gene matches. The CDR3 spans 15 residues. Germline assignment: CDR1 SGHTA and CDR2 FQGTGA. CDR3 coding DNA: TGTGCCAGCAGAACAGCGGGGAGCTCCTACAATGAGCAGTTCTTC. Protein sequence: CASRTAGSSYNEQFF.

In its sample, this clone was seen once. The rearrangement links TRBV19 to TRBJ1-6; D call uncertain. V lost 5 bases, J lost 8 bases, and 7 bases lay in between. The V gene's germline CDR1 is LNHDA and CDR2 SQIVND (reference sequence). The CDR3 consists of 12 residues. The CDR3 sequence: CASSVGHSPLHF. The CDR3 DNA reads TGTGCCAGTAGTGTAGGGCATTCACCCCTCCACTTT.

The chain is built from TRBV7-8 and TRBJ2-7; 8 nucleotides agree with TRBD1. With V trimmed by 1 base and J by 3 bases, 5 bases remained unmatched. From germline, CDR1 is SGHVS and CDR2 FQNEAQ. The CDR3 totals 15 residues. CDR3 loop: CASSLEDREDYEQYF. CDR3 nucleotide sequence: TGTGCCAGCAGCTTAGAGGACAGGGAGGACTACGAGCAGTACTTC.

The chain has TRBV29-1 and TRBJ1-1; 9 bases fit TRBD1. Germline CDR1 SQVTM, CDR2 ANQGSEA. CDR3 size: 13 residues. After removal of 4 bases from V and 3 bases from J, the junction contained 3 bases not matched to a gene. CDR3 loop: CSVVRQGDTEAFF. The CDR3 DNA reads TGCAGCGTTGTACGACAGGGGGACACTGAAGCTTTCTTT.

The chain is built from TRBV9 and TRBJ2-3; maybe TRBD1 (5 bases). V was shortened by 4 bases and J by 2 bases, with 11 bases between the two germline ends. The CDR3 contains 14 residues. Germline values: CDR1 SGDLS, CDR2 YYNGEE. CDR3: CASSKGQITDTQYF. The CDR3 nucleotides read TGTGCCAGCAGCAAGGGGCAGATCACAGATACGCAGTATTTT.

This clone was picked up one time. J is TRBJ1-6 and V is TRBV30; TRBD1 matches at 7 bases. This CDR3 has 15 amino acids. Germline V lookup: CDR1 GTSNPN, CDR2 SVGIG (reference sequence). The ends lost 3 bases at V and 8 bases at J; junction bases unmatched: 10. CDR3 loop: CAWSSTRGKDSPLHF. CDR3 nucleotide sequence: TGTGCCTGGAGCTCTACCAGGGGGAAAGATTCACCCCTCCACTTT.

The CDR3 coding sequence is TGTGCCAGCAGCTTAGACGAAGCGGGACCACCCAATGAGCAGTTCTTC. Protein: CASSLDEAGPPNEQFF. V gene TRBV11-1 combines with J gene TRBJ2-1; TRBD2 matches at 7 bases. The J segment lost 6 bases and the V segment lost 1 base, leaving 9 bases of the junction unmatched. Germline V gene lookup returns CDR1 SGHAT and CDR2 FQDESV (reference sequence). This CDR3 spans 16 amino acids.

The J gene is TRBJ2-3, the V gene TRBV7-3; tentatively, D is TRBD2 (6 bases). Germline loops: CDR1 SGHTA, CDR2 FQGTGA. The length of the CDR3 is 14 residues. Trimming removed 6 bases from V and 6 bases from J, with 16 bases in between. In nucleotides, the CDR3 is TGTGCCAGCAGGCGAAACCAGGGAGGCGATACGCAGTATTTT. Protein sequence: CASRRNQGGDTQYF.

The gene calls are TRBV5-6 and TRBJ1-2; TRBD1 aligns across 10 bases. CDR1 SGHDT and CDR2 YYEEEE come from the germline V gene. The ends lost 5 bases at V and 7 bases at J; junction bases unmatched: 14. The CDR3 spans 16 residues. The DNA of the CDR3 is TGTGCCAGCAGACTTACGGGACAGGGGTATCTATTTGGCTACACCTTC. This translates into CASRLTGQGYLFGYTF.

This clone was counted a few times. The V call is TRBV7-9, the J call TRBJ1-4, with 8 bases matching TRBD1. Germline loops: CDR1 SEHNR, CDR2 FQNEAQ (reference sequence). The CDR3 has 14 residues. J gave up 4 bases and V 5 bases, and 3 bases lay outside the gene matches. CDR3 in DNA: TGTGCCAGCAGCCAGGGACAGGATAATGAAAAACTGTTTTTT. Protein sequence: CASSQGQDNEKLFF.

This clone showed up many times. V gene TRBV15 combines with J gene TRBJ1-4, with D uncertain. Trimming pared 0 bases from V and 8 bases from J, leaving 13 bases between. This CDR3 contains 15 residues. The germline V gene encodes CDR1 LNHNV and CDR2 YYDKDF (reference sequence). This chain's CDR3 is CATSRDGGPSEKLFF. CDR3 bases: TGTGCCACCAGCAGAGATGGCGGGCCGAGCGAAAAACTGTTTTTT.

The chain joins TRBV10-2 to TRBJ1-3; 11 nucleotides align to TRBD1. J was trimmed by 4 bases and V by 6 bases; bases with no gene match: 14. Germline CDR1 WSHSY, CDR2 SAAADI. This CDR3 has 18 residues. CDR3 sequence (DNA): TGCGCCAGCAGAGTCCGGGACAGGGGGACGACGAAGGGAAACACCATATATTTT. Residues: CASRVRDRGTTKGNTIYF.

This sequence joins TRBV19 and TRBJ1-2, with D perhaps TRBD1 (5 bases). From germline, CDR1 is LNHDA and CDR2 SQIVND (reference sequence). The CDR3 is 14 residues long. V lost 2 bases, J lost 8 bases, and 15 bases lay in between. For the CDR3, the DNA is TGTGCCAGTAGTATACGGGGGGATGGTCAGGGCTACACCTTC. As protein: CASSIRGDGQGYTF.

This clone has a single count. The chain carries TRBV2 and TRBJ2-3; TRBD1 agrees at 10 bases. After removal of 6 bases from V and 4 bases from J, the junction contained 4 bases not matched to a gene. CDR1 is SNHLY and CDR2 is FYNNEI in the germline V gene. The CDR3 has 14 amino acids. The CDR3 spells CASSRDRGSDTQYF. CDR3 nucleotides: TGTGCCAGCAGCCGGGACAGGGGATCAGATACGCAGTATTTT.

The chain combines TRBV2 with TRBJ1-2, with TRBD1 matching 9 bases. CDR1 and CDR2 (germline): SNHLY, FYNNEI. V lost 6 bases and J lost 8; bases outside the gene matches: 10. The CDR3 contains 14 residues. CDR3 in DNA: TGTGCCAGCAGACCGACAGGGGGTATGGTAGGCTACACCTTC. It translates to CASRPTGGMVGYTF.

The V and J genes are TRBV5-5 and TRBJ1-1; no definite D call. V shed 5 bases and J shed 5 bases, with 16 bases lying between them. The CDR3 sequence is 14 residues long. Per the germline V gene, CDR1 is SGHKS and CDR2 is YYEKEE (reference sequence). The CDR3 reads CASSYTDTGTEAFF. CDR3 DNA: TGTGCCAGCAGTTACACCGACACGGGAACTGAAGCTTTCTTT.

V and J are TRBV2 and TRBJ1-2, with 7 positions matching TRBD1. Germline CDR1 reads SNHLY; CDR2 reads FYNNEI. V trimming: 7 bases; J trimming: 4 bases; junction bases outside the gene matches: 9. The CDR3 is 14 residues long. The CDR3: CASTHGGQSYGYTF. The CDR3 nucleotides read TGTGCCAGCACCCATGGGGGACAGTCCTATGGCTACACCTTC.

The genes are TRBV15 and TRBJ1-2, with no clear D. This CDR3 has 16 residues. V was trimmed by 0 bases and J by 3 bases, leaving 14 bases between them. Germline V lookup: CDR1 LNHNV, CDR2 YYDKDF (reference sequence). Written as DNA, the CDR3 is TGTGCCACCAGCAGAGACCCCTTCGGTGGAGACTATGGCTACACCTTC. The encoded protein is CATSRDPFGGDYGYTF.

The J gene is TRBJ1-1, the V gene TRBV10-2, with D unclear. This CDR3 spans 17 amino acids. CDR1 is WSHSY, CDR2 SAAADI, per germline. Trimming pared 3 bases from V and 1 base from J, leaving 18 bases between. The CDR3 spells CASSEFLAGFTNTEAFF. For the CDR3, the DNA is TGCGCCAGCAGTGAATTCCTTGCGGGTTTTACGAACACTGAAGCTTTCTTT.

CDR3: CASSFLAGDTGELFF. Here the CDR3 DNA reads TGTGCCAGCAGCTTCCTAGCGGGGGACACCGGGGAGCTGTTTTTT. V and J are TRBV7-6 and TRBJ2-2; 10 nucleotides line up with TRBD2. Germline loops: CDR1 SGHVS, CDR2 FNYEAQ. After removal of 3 bases from V and 3 bases from J, the junction contained 1 base not matched to a gene. CDR3 length: 15 amino acids.

The chain couples TRBV5-1 to TRBJ2-6; 7 nucleotides match TRBD1. Unmatched junction bases numbered 4, after V lost 1 base and J lost 3 bases. CDR3 length: 16 residues. Germline assignment: CDR1 SGHRS and CDR2 YFSETQ. CDR3 protein: CASSLLTGIGANVLTF. The CDR3 nucleotides are TGCGCCAGCAGCTTGCTGACAGGGATTGGGGCCAACGTCCTGACTTTC.

J is TRBJ2-7 and V is TRBV2, with 9 bases that match TRBD1. With 6 bases clipped from V and 6 bases from J, the junction kept 3 bases outside the gene matches. This CDR3 spans 12 amino acids. Per the germline V gene, CDR1 is SNHLY and CDR2 is FYNNEI. The CDR3 nucleotides read TGTGCCAGCAGCGAGGACAGGGGCGAGCAGTACTTC. It is translated as CASSEDRGEQYF.

This clone has just a few counts. CDR3 sequence (DNA): TGTGCCAGCAGGCTGGGCCTCCAGGGCCAGGCTTTCTTT. It codes for CASRLGLQGQAFF. V gene TRBV7-2 combines with J gene TRBJ1-1, with TRBD1 as a possible D gene (5 bases). The CDR3 sequence is 13 residues long. The V end lost 6 bases, the J end lost 11 bases, and 19 bases lay between the germline ends. Germline V gives CDR1 SGHTA, CDR2 FQGNSA.